This T cell receptor beta chain was documented in a study of early T cells in non-severe SARS-CoV-2 infection. About the study: The authors sequenced bulk RNA from unsorted whole blood, leaving chains unpaired.

Germline loops: CDR1 MNHEY, CDR2 SVGEGT. Trimming took 6 bases from V and 1 from J, leaving 19 bases between them. This CDR3 has 17 amino acids. From the 5' RACE reads, TCRdb called clonotypes with MiXCR, one entry per CDR3 protein. The table has tens of thousands of distinct CDR3 sequences, 3% to 5% seen once. The source of this sequence is an adult who was a healthcare worker with PCR-confirmed SARS-CoV-2 infection or an uninfected control (not recorded which). The chain is built from TRBV6-2 or TRBV6-3 and TRBJ2-1; no clear D gene. Sequencing used whole blood. CDR3 sequence: CASRAGILVRSYNEQFF. For the CDR3, the DNA is TGTGCCAGCAGGGCCGGAATATTAGTTCGTTCCTACAATGAGCAGTTCTTC.